A selection of T cell receptor beta chains follows, all from one sample in a study of blood T cells in healthy people across ages. Each CDR3 protein gets one entry after TCRdb re-called the 5' RACE reads with MiXCR. Among 750,000 to 950,000 distinct CDR3 sequences listed, about 28% were seen once. These same records also appear under a second study, on T cells of mothers and their children.

The sequencing sample was made of blood. The receptor source for this set is a woman in her forties in good health. CDR3s include the opening cysteine and the closing phenylalanine or tryptophan. The order of the fields is clone size, J gene, V gene, D gene, CDR3 length, CDR3 DNA, CDR3 protein. D genes are given only for firm matches. Rows may omit the clone size; those that give it use once, few, many or a size class.

>-|TRBJ2-3|TRBV5-1|-|15
TGCGCCAGCAGCATCTCACCCACGGGTCGCGATACGCAGTATTTT
CASSISPTGRDTQYF
>-|TRBJ2-5|TRBV4-1|TRBD1|15
TGCGCCAGCAGCCAAGTTATAGGGGGCCGGGAGACCCAGTACTTC
CASSQVIGGRETQYF
>many|TRBJ1-4|TRBV7-2|-|12
TGTGCCAGCAGCCTCTTCGGAGAGGAACTGTTTTTT
CASSLFGEELFF
>few|TRBJ1-1|TRBV24-1|-|15
TGTGCCACCAGTGACCCCAGACGGCAATCGGGTGAAGCTTTCTTT
CATSDPRRQSGEAFF
>-|TRBJ1-1|TRBV5-6|-|15
TGTGCCAGCAGCTTGCGAGGCAGCTCGGGCACTGAAGCTTTCTTT
CASSLRGSSGTEAFF
>-|TRBJ1-2|TRBV5-4|-|14
TGTGCCAGCAGCTTGGCAGGGCAAGTCTATGGCTACACCTTC
CASSLAGQVYGYTF
>-|TRBJ2-2|TRBV12-3/TRBV12-4|TRBD1|16
TGTGCCAGCAGTCTGACAGGGGGCGATTTCACCGGGGAGCTGTTTTTT
CASSLTGGDFTGELFF
>many|TRBJ2-1|TRBV20-1|TRBD2|18
TGCAGTGCTATCGGGACTAGCGGGGGACGACGCTACTACAATGAGCAGTTCTTC
CSAIGTSGGRRYYNEQFF
>few|TRBJ1-2|TRBV20-1|-|14
TGCAGTGCCCCGGGCGGGGAGACTAACTATGGCTACACCTTC
CSAPGGETNYGYTF
>many|TRBJ2-7|TRBV30|TRBD1|13
TGTGCCTGGAGTTTGGACAGGGGCTACGAGCAGTACTTC
CAWSLDRGYEQYF
>once|TRBJ2-3|TRBV11-3|-|13
TGTGCCAGCAGCCATACTAGCACAGATACGCGGTATTTT
CASSHTSTDTRYF
>many|TRBJ1-2|TRBV29-1|-|11
TGCAGCATCACAGGCTTCTATGGCTACACCTTC
CSITGFYGYTF
>-|TRBJ1-1|TRBV25-1|TRBD1|15
TGTGCCAGCAGTGAGTCGCCGGGACAGAAAAATGAAGCTTTCTTT
CASSESPGQKNEAFF
>-|TRBJ2-6|TRBV29-1|TRBD1|17
TGCAGTGTTGAAGGGACAGGGAGCCCCTCTGGGGCCAACGTCCGGACTTTC
CSVEGTGSPSGANVRTF
>few|TRBJ2-1|TRBV5-5|TRBD1|14
TGTGCCAGCAGCTTCCAGGGGGCGGCCAATGAGCAGTTCTTC
CASSFQGAANEQFF
>many|TRBJ2-1|TRBV15|-|17
TGTGCCACCAGCAGAGCTTTGATAGGATTTTCCTACAATGAGCAGTTCTTC
CATSRALIGFSYNEQFF